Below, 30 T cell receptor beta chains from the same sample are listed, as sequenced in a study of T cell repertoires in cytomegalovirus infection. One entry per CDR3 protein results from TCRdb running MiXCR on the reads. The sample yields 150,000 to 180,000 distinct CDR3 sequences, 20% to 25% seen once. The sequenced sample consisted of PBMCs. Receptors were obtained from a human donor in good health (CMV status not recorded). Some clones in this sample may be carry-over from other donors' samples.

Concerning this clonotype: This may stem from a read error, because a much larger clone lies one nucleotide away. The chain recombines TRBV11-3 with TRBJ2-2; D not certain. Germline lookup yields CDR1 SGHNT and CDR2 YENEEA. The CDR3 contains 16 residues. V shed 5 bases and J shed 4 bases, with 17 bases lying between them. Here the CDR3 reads CASSLCRSSATGELFF. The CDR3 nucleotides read TGTGCCAGCAGCCTCTGCCGGAGCTCGGCCACCGGGGAGCTGTTTTTT.

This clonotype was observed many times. The CDR3, as DNA: TGTGCCAGCAGCTTAGACAGGACTAACACTGAAGCTTTCTTT. This codes for CASSLDRTNTEAFF. V usage is TRBV7-2 and J usage is TRBJ1-1, with a tentative D call TRBD1 (5 bases). Per germline, CDR1 SGHTA and CDR2 FQGNSA. The V and J ends lost 1 base and 2 bases respectively, with 8 bases between them. The CDR3 has 14 residues.

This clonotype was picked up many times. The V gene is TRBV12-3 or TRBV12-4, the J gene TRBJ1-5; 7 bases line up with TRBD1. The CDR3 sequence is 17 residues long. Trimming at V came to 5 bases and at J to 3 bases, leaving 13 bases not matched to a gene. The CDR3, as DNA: TGTGCCAGCAGTCCCGCGCGACAGGGAGGATTCAATCAGCCCCAGCATTTT. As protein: CASSPARQGGFNQPQHF.

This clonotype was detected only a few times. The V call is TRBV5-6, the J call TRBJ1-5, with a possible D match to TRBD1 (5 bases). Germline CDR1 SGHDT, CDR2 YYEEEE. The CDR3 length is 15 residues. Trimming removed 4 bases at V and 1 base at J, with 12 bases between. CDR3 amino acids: CASSRDGGSNQPQHF. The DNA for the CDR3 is TGTGCCAGCAGCAGGGACGGAGGGAGCAATCAGCCCCAGCATTTT.

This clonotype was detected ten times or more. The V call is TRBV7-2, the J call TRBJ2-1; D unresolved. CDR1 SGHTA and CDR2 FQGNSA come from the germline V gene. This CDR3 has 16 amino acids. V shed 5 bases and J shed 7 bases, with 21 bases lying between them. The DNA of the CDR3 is TGTGCCAGCAGCAACCGGGCCAGCCAGTTAAAAAATGAGCAGTTCTTC. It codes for CASSNRASQLKNEQFF.

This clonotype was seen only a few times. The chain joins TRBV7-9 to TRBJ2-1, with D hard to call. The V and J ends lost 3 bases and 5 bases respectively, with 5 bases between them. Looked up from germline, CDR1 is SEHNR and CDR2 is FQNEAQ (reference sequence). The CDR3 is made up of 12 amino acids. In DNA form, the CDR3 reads TGTGCCAGCAGCTTTGGGAACAATGAGCAGTTCTTC. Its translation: CASSFGNNEQFF.

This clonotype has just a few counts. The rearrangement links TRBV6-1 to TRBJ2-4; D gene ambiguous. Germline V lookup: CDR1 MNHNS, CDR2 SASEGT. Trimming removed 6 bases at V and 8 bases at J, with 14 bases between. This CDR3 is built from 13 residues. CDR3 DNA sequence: TGTGCCAGCAGCCCCGGACCCCCGGACATTCAGTACTTC. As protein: CASSPGPPDIQYF.

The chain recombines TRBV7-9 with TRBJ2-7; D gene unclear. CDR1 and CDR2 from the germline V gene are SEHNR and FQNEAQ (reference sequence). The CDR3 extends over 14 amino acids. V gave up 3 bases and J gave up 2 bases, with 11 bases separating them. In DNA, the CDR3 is TGTGCCAGCAGCTTCGGTATAGGGACCTACGAGCAGTACTTC. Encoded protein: CASSFGIGTYEQYF.

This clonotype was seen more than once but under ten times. The CDR3 loop reads CASSSGRLAGVTYEQYF. The CDR3 DNA follows: TGTGCCAGCAGTTCTGGAAGACTAGCGGGGGTTACCTACGAGCAGTACTTC. The J gene is TRBJ2-7, the V gene TRBV28; 12 bases fit TRBD2. From germline, CDR1 is MDHEN and CDR2 SYDVKM. The V segment lost 4 bases and the J segment 2 bases; nucleotides outside the gene matches: 9. This CDR3 has 17 residues.

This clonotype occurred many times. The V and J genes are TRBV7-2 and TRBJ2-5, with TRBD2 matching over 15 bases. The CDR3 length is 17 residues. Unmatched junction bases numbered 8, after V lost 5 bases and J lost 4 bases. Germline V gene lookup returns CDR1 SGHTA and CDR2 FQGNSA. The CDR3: CASSARTSGRARETQYF. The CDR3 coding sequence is TGTGCCAGCAGCGCCAGGACTAGCGGGAGGGCCCGAGAGACCCAGTACTTC. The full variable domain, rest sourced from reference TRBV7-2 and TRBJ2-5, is GAGVSQSPSNKVTEKGKDVELRCDPISGHTALYWYRQSLGQGLEFLIYFQGNSAPDKSGLPSDRFSAERTGGSVSTLTIQRTQQEDSAVYLCASSARTSGRARETQYFGPGTRLLVL.

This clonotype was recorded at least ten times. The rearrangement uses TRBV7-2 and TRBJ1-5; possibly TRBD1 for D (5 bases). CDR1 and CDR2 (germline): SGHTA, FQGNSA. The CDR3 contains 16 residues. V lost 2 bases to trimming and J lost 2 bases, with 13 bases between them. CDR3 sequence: CASSLHPGDGNQPQHF. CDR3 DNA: TGTGCCAGCAGCTTACATCCGGGGGATGGCAATCAGCCCCAGCATTTT.

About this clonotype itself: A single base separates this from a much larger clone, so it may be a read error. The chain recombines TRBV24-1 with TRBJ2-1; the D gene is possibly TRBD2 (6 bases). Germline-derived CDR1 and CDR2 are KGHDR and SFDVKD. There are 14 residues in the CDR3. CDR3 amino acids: CATSGTLRGNDQFF. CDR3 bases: TGTGCCACCAGCGGGACTTTAAGAGGCAATGATCAGTTCTTC.

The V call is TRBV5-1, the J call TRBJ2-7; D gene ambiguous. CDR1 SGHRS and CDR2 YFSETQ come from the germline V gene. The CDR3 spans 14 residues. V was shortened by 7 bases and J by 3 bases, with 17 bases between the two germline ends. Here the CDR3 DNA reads TGCGCCAGCGAGCATCCGGGCCGCCTCTACGAGCAGTACTTC. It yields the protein CASEHPGRLYEQYF. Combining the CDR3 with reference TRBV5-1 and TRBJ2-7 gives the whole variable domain KAGVTQTPRYLIKTRGQQVTLSCSPISGHRSVSWYQQTPGQGLQFLFEYFSETQRNKGNFPGRFSGRQFSNSRSEMNVSTLELGDSALYLCASEHPGRLYEQYFGPGTRLTVT.

The chain's CDR3 is CASSPKVGDQPQHF. The CDR3 nucleotides are TGTGCCAGTAGCCCGAAGGTGGGGGATCAGCCCCAGCATTTT. V is TRBV19 and J is TRBJ1-5; a possible D gene is TRBD1 (5 bases). The germline V gene has CDR1 LNHDA and CDR2 SQIVND (reference sequence). The ends were cut back, 6 bases at V and 5 bases at J, with 14 bases in the middle. This CDR3 has 14 amino acids.

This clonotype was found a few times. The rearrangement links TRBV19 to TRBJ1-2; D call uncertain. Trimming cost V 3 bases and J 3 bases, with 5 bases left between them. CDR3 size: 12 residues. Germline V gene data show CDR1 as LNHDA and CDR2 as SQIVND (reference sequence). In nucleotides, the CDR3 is TGTGCCAGTAGTATTAGGGACTATGGCTACACCTTC. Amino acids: CASSIRDYGYTF.

CDR3: CASSETASGMGTDTQYF. The DNA for the CDR3 is TGTGCCAGCAGCGAGACGGCCAGCGGGATGGGCACAGATACGCAGTATTTT. The genes are TRBV7-3 and TRBJ2-3; the match to TRBD2 covers 7 bases. This CDR3 comprises 17 residues. The trim removed 5 bases at V and 1 base at J, leaving 12 bases unmatched. Germline CDR1 and CDR2: SGHTA and FQGTGA.

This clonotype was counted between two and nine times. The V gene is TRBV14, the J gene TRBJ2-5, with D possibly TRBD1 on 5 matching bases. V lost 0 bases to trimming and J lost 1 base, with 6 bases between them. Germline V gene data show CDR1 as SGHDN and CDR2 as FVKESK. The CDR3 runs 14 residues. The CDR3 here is CASSQEQGQETQYF. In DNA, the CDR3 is TGTGCCAGCAGCCAAGAGCAGGGCCAAGAGACCCAGTACTTC.

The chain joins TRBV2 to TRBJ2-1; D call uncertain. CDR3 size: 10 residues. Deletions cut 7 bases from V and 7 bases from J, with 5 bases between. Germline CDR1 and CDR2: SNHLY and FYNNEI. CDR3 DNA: TGTGCCAGCACTACGAATGAGCAGTTCTTC. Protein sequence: CASTTNEQFF.

The chain's CDR3 is CASSLGLGVGTHTGELFF. For the CDR3, the DNA is TGTGCCAGCAGTTTAGGGTTGGGGGTGGGGACTCACACCGGGGAGCTGTTTTTT. The genes are TRBV28 and TRBJ2-2, with D possibly TRBD2 on 6 matching bases. Germline loops: CDR1 MDHEN, CDR2 SYDVKM. The CDR3 has 18 residues. Deletions cut 2 bases from V and 3 bases from J, with 19 bases between. The entire variable domain, with the rest obtained from reference TRBV28 and TRBJ2-2, is as follows: DVKVTQSSRYLVKRTGEKVFLECVQDMDHENMFWYRQDPGLGLRLIYFSYDVKMKEKGDIPEGYSVSREKKERFSLILESASTNQTSMYLCASSLGLGVGTHTGELFFGEGSRLTVL.

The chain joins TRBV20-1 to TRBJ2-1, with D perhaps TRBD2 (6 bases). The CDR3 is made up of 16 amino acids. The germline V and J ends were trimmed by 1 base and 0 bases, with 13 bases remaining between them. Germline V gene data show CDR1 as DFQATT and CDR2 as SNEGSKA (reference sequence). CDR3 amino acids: CSARVGTGSSYNEQFF. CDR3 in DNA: TGCAGTGCTAGAGTGGGGACTGGGAGCTCCTACAATGAGCAGTTCTTC.

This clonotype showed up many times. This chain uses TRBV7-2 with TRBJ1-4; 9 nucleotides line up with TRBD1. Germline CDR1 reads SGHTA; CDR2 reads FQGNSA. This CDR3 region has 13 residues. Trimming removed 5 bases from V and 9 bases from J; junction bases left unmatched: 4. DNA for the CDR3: TGTGCCAGCAGCCCCGGGACAGGGAAAAAACTGTTTTTT. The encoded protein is CASSPGTGKKLFF.

For the CDR3, the DNA is TGTGCCAGCAGCTTAGTCGGGACTAGCGGGGGGAATGAGCAGTTCTTC. It is translated as CASSLVGTSGGNEQFF. The V call is TRBV7-2, the J call TRBJ2-1; 15 bases map to TRBD2. Germline lookup yields CDR1 SGHTA and CDR2 FQGNSA. V was pared by 1 base and J by 7 bases, with 2 bases of the junction left unmatched. The CDR3 has 16 residues.

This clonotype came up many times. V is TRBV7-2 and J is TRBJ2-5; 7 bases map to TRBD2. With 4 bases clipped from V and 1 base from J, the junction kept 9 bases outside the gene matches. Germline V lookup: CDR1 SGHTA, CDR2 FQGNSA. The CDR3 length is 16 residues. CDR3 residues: CASSSSSGGGQETQYF. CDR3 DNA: TGTGCCAGCAGCTCCTCTAGTGGGGGGGGCCAAGAGACCCAGTACTTC. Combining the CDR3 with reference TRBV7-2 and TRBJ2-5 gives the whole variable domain GAGVSQSPSNKVTEKGKDVELRCDPISGHTALYWYRQSLGQGLEFLIYFQGNSAPDKSGLPSDRFSAERTGGSVSTLTIQRTQQEDSAVYLCASSSSSGGGQETQYFGPGTRLLVL.

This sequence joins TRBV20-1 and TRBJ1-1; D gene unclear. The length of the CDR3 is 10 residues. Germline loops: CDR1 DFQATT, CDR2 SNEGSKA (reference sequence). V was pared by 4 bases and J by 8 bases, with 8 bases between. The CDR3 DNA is TGCAGTGCTACGCCTCACGAAGCTTTCTTT. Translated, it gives CSATPHEAFF.

CDR3: CASSSPPDTQYF. DNA of the CDR3: TGTGCCAGCAGTTCCCCCCCAGATACGCAGTATTTT. The chain uses TRBV28 and TRBJ2-3; D ambiguous. The CDR3 covers 12 residues. The V and J ends lost 4 bases and 4 bases respectively, with 6 bases between them. Germline assignment: CDR1 MDHEN and CDR2 SYDVKM.

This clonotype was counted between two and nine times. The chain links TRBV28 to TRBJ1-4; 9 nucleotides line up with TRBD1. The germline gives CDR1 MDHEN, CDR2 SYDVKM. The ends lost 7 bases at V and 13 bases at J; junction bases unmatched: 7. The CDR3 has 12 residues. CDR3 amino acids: CASTMTGGRLFF. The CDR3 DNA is TGTGCCAGCACTATGACAGGGGGGAGACTGTTTTTT.

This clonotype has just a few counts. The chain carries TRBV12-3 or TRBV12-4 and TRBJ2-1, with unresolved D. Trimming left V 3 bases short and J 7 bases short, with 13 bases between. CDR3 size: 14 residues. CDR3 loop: CASSFEIQVNEQFF. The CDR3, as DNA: TGTGCCAGCAGTTTTGAGATCCAGGTTAATGAGCAGTTCTTC.

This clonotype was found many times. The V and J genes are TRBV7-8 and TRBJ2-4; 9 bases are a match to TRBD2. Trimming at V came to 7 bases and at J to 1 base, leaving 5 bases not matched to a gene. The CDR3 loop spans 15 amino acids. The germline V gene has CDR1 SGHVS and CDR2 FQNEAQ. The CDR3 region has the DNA TGTGCCAGCACGGCGGGGGGGGGGGCCAAAAACATTCAGTACTTC. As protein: CASTAGGGAKNIQYF.

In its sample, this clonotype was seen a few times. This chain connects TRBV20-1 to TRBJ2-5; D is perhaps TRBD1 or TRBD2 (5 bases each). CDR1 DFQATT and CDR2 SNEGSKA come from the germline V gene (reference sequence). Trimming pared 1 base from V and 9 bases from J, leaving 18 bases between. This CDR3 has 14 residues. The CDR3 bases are TGCAGTGCTAGAGTGGAGAGGGGACCGAGGGCCCAGTACTTC. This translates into CSARVERGPRAQYF.

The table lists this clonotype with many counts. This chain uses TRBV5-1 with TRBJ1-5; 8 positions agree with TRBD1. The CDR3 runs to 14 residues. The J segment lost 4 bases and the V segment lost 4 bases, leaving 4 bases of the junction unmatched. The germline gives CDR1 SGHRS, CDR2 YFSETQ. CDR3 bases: TGCGCCAGCAGCACCGGACAGGGTAATCAGCCCCAGCATTTT. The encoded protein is CASSTGQGNQPQHF.